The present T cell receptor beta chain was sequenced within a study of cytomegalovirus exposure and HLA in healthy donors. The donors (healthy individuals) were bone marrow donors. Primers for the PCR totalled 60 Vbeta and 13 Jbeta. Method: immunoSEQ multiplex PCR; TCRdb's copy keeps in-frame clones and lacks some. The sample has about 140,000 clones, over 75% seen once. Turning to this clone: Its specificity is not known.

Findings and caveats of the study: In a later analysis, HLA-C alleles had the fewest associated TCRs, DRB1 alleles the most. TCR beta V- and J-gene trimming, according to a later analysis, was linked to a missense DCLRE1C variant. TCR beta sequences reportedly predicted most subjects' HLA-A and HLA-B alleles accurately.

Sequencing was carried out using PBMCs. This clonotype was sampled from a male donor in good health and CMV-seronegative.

In nucleotides, the CDR3 is TGTGCCAGCAGTTTAACGAAGACAGGGAGTCAGCCCCAGCATTTT. As protein: CASSLTKTGSQPQHF. The gene calls are TRBV28 and TRBJ1-5, with 7 positions matching TRBD1. This CDR3 region has 15 residues. The germline CDR1 and CDR2 sequences are MDHEN and SYDVKM. Trimming removed 2 bases from V and 6 bases from J; junction bases left unmatched: 7.